This T cell receptor (beta chain) was sequenced in a study of Ad26.COV2.S vaccination and SARS-CoV-2 variants. Data came from immunoSEQ multiplex PCR; TCRdb stores just in-frame clones and leaves some out. The table includes around 320,000 clones, around four fifths detected once. Specified treatment: around 19 received Ad26.COV2.S at low or high dose, single or two shots; a few received placebo; per-sample allocation not given. Each sample was drawn 63 days after the first injection (of vaccine or placebo). The material was peripheral blood, obtained in a trial of Ad26.COV2.S vaccine versus placebo. This clonotype was sampled from a person aged 18-65 years who received the Ad26.COV2.S COVID-19 vaccine or a placebo.

CDR3 protein: CASTQWGRVSDTQYF. The CDR3 coding sequence is TGTGCCAGTACCCAGTGGGGTAGAGTTTCGGATACGCAGTATTTT. The rearrangement joins TRBV6-5 to TRBJ2-3; D gene ambiguous. Trimming cost V 9 bases and J 6 bases, with 22 bases left between them. Germline lookup yields CDR1 MNHEY and CDR2 SVGAGI. This CDR3 comprises 15 residues.